The 30 T cell receptor beta chains below all came from one sample that was sequenced in a study of PD-1 blockade in classical Hodgkin lymphoma. Time point here: cycle 4 day 1 (C4D1), after less than seven weeks of nivolumab. Exposure to brentuximab vedotin varied, and each patient had relapsed following autologous stem cell transplantation. Sequencing was performed with immunoSEQ multiplex PCR; in TCRdb, only in-frame clones are kept and a portion is missing. The data show roughly 49,000 clones, roughly 90% seen once. Sequencing was performed on peripheral blood mononuclear cells (PBMCs), taken before the fourth cycle of nivolumab. These receptors were obtained from a human donor with classical Hodgkin lymphoma.

This clone appeared a few times. The genes are TRBV27 and TRBJ2-3; TRBD2 agrees at 12 bases. In germline, CDR1 is MNHEY, CDR2 SMNVEV (reference sequence). V gave up 4 bases and J gave up 4 bases; unmatched junction bases: 6. The CDR3 has 16 amino acids. The CDR3 protein is CASSSKRLAGADTQYF. The CDR3 coding sequence is TGTGCCAGCAGTTCTAAACGACTAGCGGGAGCAGATACGCAGTATTTT.

This sequence joins TRBV10-3 and TRBJ1-5, with D uncertain. Germline V gene data show CDR1 as ENHRY and CDR2 as SYGVKD. The CDR3 extends over 13 amino acids. The ends were cut back, 5 bases at V and 3 bases at J, with 8 bases in the middle. In DNA form, the CDR3 reads TGTGCCATCAGTCGAGCCCTCAATCAGCCCCAGCATTTT. Protein product: CAISRALNQPQHF.

The chain is built from TRBV27 and TRBJ2-7, with D perhaps matching TRBD1 or TRBD2 (5 bases each). The CDR3 extends over 14 amino acids. CDR1 and CDR2 (germline): MNHEY, SMNVEV (reference sequence). The germline V and J ends were trimmed by 5 bases and 6 bases, with 17 bases remaining between them. The CDR3 bases are TGTGCCAGCAGTCCCCGAACAGGACTCCTCGAGCAGTACTTC. The encoded protein is CASSPRTGLLEQYF.

The J gene is TRBJ1-1, the V gene TRBV19; D not resolved. Germline values: CDR1 LNHDA, CDR2 SQIVND (reference sequence). This CDR3 has 15 residues. Trimming removed 3 bases from V and 2 bases from J, with 13 bases in between. The DNA for the CDR3 is TGTGCCAGTAGTATTGTTGAGGGCGTCAACACTGAAGCTTTCTTT. This codes for CASSIVEGVNTEAFF.

The chain uses TRBV5-1 and TRBJ1-1; unclear D gene. Trimming stripped 2 bases from V and 1 base from J, with 6 bases between. This CDR3 contains 13 residues. Germline assignment: CDR1 SGHRS and CDR2 YFSETQ. This chain's CDR3 is CASSLNRNTEAFF. The CDR3 nucleotides are TGCGCCAGCAGCTTAAACAGGAACACTGAAGCTTTCTTT.

This chain links TRBV9 with TRBJ2-1; D possibly corresponds to TRBD2 (5 bases). V lost 4 bases to trimming and J lost 7 bases, with 18 bases between them. This CDR3 is built from 15 residues. CDR1 is SGDLS and CDR2 is YYNGEE in the germline V gene. The CDR3 here is CASSPGGLGENEQFF. The CDR3 DNA sequence: TGTGCCAGCAGCCCCGGAGGCCTAGGAGAAAATGAGCAGTTCTTC.

The V call is TRBV7-9, the J call TRBJ2-3, with TRBD2 matching over 10 bases. In germline, CDR1 is SEHNR, CDR2 FQNEAQ (reference sequence). Germline trimming cut 5 bases from V and 6 bases from J; bases unmatched to any gene: 8. CDR3 length: 15 amino acids. The CDR3 region is CASSASGSFLDTQYF. The CDR3 DNA reads TGTGCCAGCAGCGCTAGCGGGAGCTTTTTGGATACGCAGTATTTT.

A single count supports this clone. The chain uses TRBV27 and TRBJ2-1; no reliable D call. The length of the CDR3 is 15 residues. The germline V gene encodes CDR1 MNHEY and CDR2 SMNVEV (reference sequence). The ends were cut back, 2 bases at V and 4 bases at J, with 12 bases in the middle. The CDR3 bases are TGTGCCAGCAGTTTAAGGGCAGGACCATACAATGAGCAGTTCTTC. It codes for CASSLRAGPYNEQFF.

The chain combines TRBV19 with TRBJ2-7; 9 bases fit TRBD1. CDR3 size: 14 residues. Per the germline V gene, CDR1 is LNHDA and CDR2 is SQIVND (reference sequence). V gave up 6 bases and J gave up 2 bases; unmatched junction bases: 5. In DNA form, the CDR3 reads TGTGCCAGTAGCGGACAGGGGTGGGCCTACGAGCAGTACTTC. Translating gives CASSGQGWAYEQYF.

The J gene is TRBJ2-7, the V gene TRBV6-5; 13 bases agree with TRBD2. This CDR3 is built from 15 residues. Germline assignment: CDR1 MNHEY and CDR2 SVGAGI. J lost 7 bases, V lost 5 bases, and 8 bases had no gene match. This CDR3 is CASSTGTSGVYEQYF. The DNA of the CDR3 is TGTGCCAGCAGTACCGGGACTAGCGGGGTGTATGAGCAGTACTTC.

The chain links TRBV7-9 to TRBJ1-4; 7 nucleotides line up with TRBD1. In germline, CDR1 is SEHNR, CDR2 FQNEAQ (reference sequence). The trim removed 7 bases at V and 8 bases at J, leaving 10 bases unmatched. This CDR3 contains 14 residues. CDR3 in DNA: TGTGCCAGCACCCGACAGGGCGGAGGGGAAAAACTGTTTTTT. Translating it yields CASTRQGGGEKLFF.

This chain joins TRBV14 and TRBJ2-1; D may be TRBD1 (5 bases). V was clipped by 7 bases and J by 4 bases, with 17 bases between them. In germline, CDR1 is SGHDN, CDR2 FVKESK. CDR3 length: 15 residues. Here the CDR3 DNA reads TGTGCCAGCAAGAGAGAAGGGGCAGGTTACAATGAGCAGTTCTTC. Protein: CASKREGAGYNEQFF.

V gene TRBV7-9 combines with J gene TRBJ1-3; the D is unclear. Germline V gene sequence: CDR1 SEHNR, CDR2 FQNEAQ (reference sequence). The CDR3 has 15 residues. Trimming shortened V by 5 bases and J by 4 bases, and 15 bases separated the two germline ends. The CDR3 spells CASSPLKGAGNTIYF. For the CDR3, the DNA is TGTGCCAGCAGCCCTTTGAAGGGAGCAGGAAACACCATATATTTT.

In nucleotides, the CDR3 is TGTGCCATCAGTGCGGGGGGGACCGGGGAGCTGTTTTTT. Amino acid sequence: CAISAGGTGELFF. The J gene is TRBJ2-2, the V gene TRBV10-3; 8 nucleotides line up with TRBD2. The CDR3 runs to 13 residues. CDR1 and CDR2 (germline): ENHRY, SYGVKD. V shed 4 bases, J shed 5 bases, and the junction held 0 bases outside the gene matches.

The rearrangement links TRBV7-9 to TRBJ1-2; D is perhaps TRBD1 (6 bases). CDR1 SEHNR and CDR2 FQNEAQ come from the germline V gene (reference sequence). Trimming stripped 3 bases from V and 8 bases from J, with 16 bases between. The CDR3 runs 14 residues. The CDR3, as DNA: TGTGCCAGCAGCTTTGTCCATGGGAGGGGGGGCTACACCTTC. Protein product: CASSFVHGRGGYTF. The whole variable domain, filled in from reference TRBV7-9 and TRBJ1-2, reads DTGVSQNPRHKITKRGQNVTFRCDPISEHNRLYWYRQTLGQGPEFLTYFQNEAQLEKSRLLSDRFSAERPKGSFSTLEIQRTEQGDSAMYLCASSFVHGRGGYTFGSGTRLTVV.

In this sample, this clone turned up many times. The same CDR3 is also encoded by other DNA sequences in this sample. In DNA, the CDR3 is TGCAGTGCTAGTAGGCAGCGCGAGCAGTTCTTC. Translated, it gives CSASRQREQFF. V usage is TRBV20-1 and J usage is TRBJ2-1; D unresolved. V dropped 3 bases and J dropped 10 bases, with 10 bases sitting between them. Germline CDR1 and CDR2: DFQATT and SNEGSKA (reference sequence). The CDR3 totals 11 residues.

The chain combines TRBV7-3 with TRBJ2-5; the match to TRBD2 covers 7 bases. From germline, CDR1 is SGHTA and CDR2 FQGTGA. Unmatched junction bases numbered 10, after V lost 5 bases and J lost 1 base. CDR3 length: 16 amino acids. CDR3 region: CASSPGGMGPQETQYF. Written as DNA, the CDR3 is TGTGCCAGCAGCCCCGGGGGGATGGGGCCCCAAGAGACCCAGTACTTC.

The chain is built from TRBV19 and TRBJ2-2; unclear D gene. Germline V gene lookup returns CDR1 LNHDA and CDR2 SQIVND (reference sequence). With 4 bases removed from V and 6 bases from J, the gap between germline ends came to 15 bases. The length of the CDR3 is 15 residues. The CDR3 DNA reads TGTGCCAGTAGTAGCTGGGTCCTTAACGCCGGGGAGCTGTTTTTT. It is translated as CASSSWVLNAGELFF.

This chain connects TRBV19 to TRBJ2-7; the D call may be TRBD1 or TRBD2 (5 bases each). Looked up from germline, CDR1 is LNHDA and CDR2 is SQIVND (reference sequence). Trimming cost V 3 bases and J 3 bases, with 15 bases left between them. CDR3 length equals 15 residues. The CDR3 DNA reads as TGTGCCAGTAGTATCGATGGGACGGCAGGCTACGAGCAGTACTTC. Translation gives CASSIDGTAGYEQYF.

This clone showed up just once. J is TRBJ2-2 and V is TRBV19; D is possibly TRBD2 (5 bases). This CDR3 is built from 14 residues. V dropped 3 bases and J dropped 1 base, with 6 bases sitting between them. Germline V lookup: CDR1 LNHDA, CDR2 SQIVND (reference sequence). The CDR3: CASSIGGNTGELFF. CDR3 in DNA: TGTGCCAGTAGTATTGGAGGGAACACCGGGGAGCTGTTTTTT. Using reference TRBV19 and TRBJ2-2 for the parts outside the CDR3, the full variable domain is DGGITQSPKYLFRKEGQNVTLSCEQNLNHDAMYWYRQDPGQGLRLIYYSQIVNDFQKGDIAEGYSVSREKKESFPLTVTSAQKNPTAFYLCASSIGGNTGELFFGEGSRLTVL.

The chain combines TRBV11-3 with TRBJ2-7; maybe TRBD2 (5 bases). Germline loops: CDR1 SGHNT, CDR2 YENEEA. The CDR3 runs to 15 residues. Trimming left V 8 bases short and J 0 bases short, with 17 bases between. CDR3 nucleotide sequence: TGTGCCAGCGGACGGGCTCTAGCCATCTCCTACGAGCAGTACTTC. Protein: CASGRALAISYEQYF.

This chain connects TRBV23-1 to TRBJ2-1, with TRBD1 identical over 12 bases. TRBV23-1 is known as an ORF, though its function is uncertain. Germline trimming cut 3 bases from V and 5 bases from J; bases unmatched to any gene: 14. The CDR3 has 19 amino acids. CDR3 residues: CASSHRDRGREDPNNEQFF. The CDR3 nucleotides read TGCGCCAGCAGTCATAGGGACAGGGGGCGCGAGGACCCCAACAATGAGCAGTTCTTC.

The chain links TRBV5-1 to TRBJ2-5, with D unclear. The CDR3 spans 16 residues. In germline, CDR1 is SGHRS, CDR2 YFSETQ. Trimming took off 0 bases at V and 4 bases at J, with 16 bases between the two ends. CDR3 protein: CASSLGALSAGETQYF. The CDR3 coding sequence is TGCGCCAGCAGCTTGGGGGCCCTTAGTGCAGGAGAGACCCAGTACTTC.

The J gene is TRBJ2-7, the V gene TRBV28; 7 nucleotides line up with TRBD2. There are 14 residues in the CDR3. Germline V lookup: CDR1 MDHEN, CDR2 SYDVKM. With 7 bases clipped from V and 3 bases from J, the junction kept 9 bases outside the gene matches. The CDR3 spells CASMAREGFYEQYF. Here the CDR3 DNA reads TGTGCCAGCATGGCCAGGGAGGGATTCTACGAGCAGTACTTC.

The chain joins TRBV6-5 to TRBJ1-4; D remains unclear. The V gene lost 6 bases and the J gene lost 1 base, with 9 bases spanning the gap. Germline CDR1 is MNHEY and CDR2 is SVGAGI. CDR3 length equals 14 residues. CDR3 DNA: TGTGCCAGCAGACCCAAAGGAACTAATGAAAAACTGTTTTTT. Translating it yields CASRPKGTNEKLFF.

The chain couples TRBV5-6 to TRBJ1-2; TRBD1 agrees at 7 bases. Trimming at V came to 7 bases and at J to 3 bases, leaving 3 bases not matched to a gene. This CDR3 has 12 amino acids. Germline V gives CDR1 SGHDT, CDR2 YYEEEE. The CDR3 protein is CASGQEYYGYTF. CDR3 sequence (DNA): TGTGCCAGCGGACAGGAGTACTATGGCTACACCTTC.

This chain uses TRBV7-2 with TRBJ2-3; TRBD2 matches at 7 bases. CDR3 length equals 16 residues. Trimming cost V 3 bases and J 4 bases; bases outside gene matches: 10. From germline, CDR1 is SGHTA and CDR2 FQGNSA. In DNA, the CDR3 is TGTGCCAGCAGCTTGTGGTCCCAGCGGGATGCAGATACGCAGTATTTT. The encoded protein is CASSLWSQRDADTQYF.

The chain links TRBV6-1 to TRBJ2-2; TRBD1 aligns across 11 bases. Germline loops: CDR1 MNHNS, CDR2 SASEGT. The length of the CDR3 is 19 residues. J lost 1 base, V lost 4 bases, and 11 bases had no gene match. CDR3 in DNA: TGTGCCAGCAGTGCTCGGGACAGGGGGAACCCCCAGAACACCGGGGAGCTGTTTTTT. This translates into CASSARDRGNPQNTGELFF.

In its sample, this clone was seen once. This chain links TRBV23-1 with TRBJ2-3; D unresolved. TRBV23-1 is identified as an open reading frame with a role that is uncertain. Trimming removed 3 bases from V and 2 bases from J, with 15 bases in between. The CDR3 is 16 amino acids. CDR3 in DNA: TGCGCCAGCAGTCATTTTGGTAACCCCTACACAGATACGCAGTATTTT. This translates into CASSHFGNPYTDTQYF.

This chain joins TRBV9 and TRBJ2-7; 9 bases are shared with TRBD1. V was pared by 0 bases and J by 7 bases, with 11 bases of the junction left unmatched. This CDR3 contains 16 residues. Germline-derived CDR1 and CDR2 are SGDLS and YYNGEE. The CDR3: CASSVAGQGDIYEQYF. The CDR3 DNA reads TGTGCCAGCAGCGTAGCGGGACAGGGTGATATTTATGAGCAGTACTTC.